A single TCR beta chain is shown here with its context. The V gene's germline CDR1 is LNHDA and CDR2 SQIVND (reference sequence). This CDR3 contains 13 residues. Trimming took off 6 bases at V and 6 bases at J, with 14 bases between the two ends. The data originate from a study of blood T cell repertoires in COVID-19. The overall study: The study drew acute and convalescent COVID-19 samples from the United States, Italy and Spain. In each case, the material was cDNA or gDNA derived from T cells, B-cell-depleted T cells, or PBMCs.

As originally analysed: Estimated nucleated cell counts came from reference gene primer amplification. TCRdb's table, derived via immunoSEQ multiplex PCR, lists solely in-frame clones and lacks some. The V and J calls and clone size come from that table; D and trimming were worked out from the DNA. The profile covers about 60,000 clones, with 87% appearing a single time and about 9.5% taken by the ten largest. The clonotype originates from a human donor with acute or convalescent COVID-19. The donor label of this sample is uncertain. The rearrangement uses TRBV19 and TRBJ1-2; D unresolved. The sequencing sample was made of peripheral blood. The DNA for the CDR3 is TGTGCCAGTAGCCCCGACAAGTTGGATGGCTACACCTTC. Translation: CASSPDKLDGYTF.